These T cell receptor beta chains were read from a single sample in a study of blood T cell repertoires in COVID-19. TCRdb's copy holds only in-frame clones and misses some; the assay was immunoSEQ multiplex PCR. The data hold some 9,200 clones, with about 91% observed a single time. Sequencing used peripheral blood. The source of these receptors is a woman between 50 and 59 years old with active COVID-19. Each CDR3 is given with its conserved first and last residue. The D gene is left open where the match is weak. The size of a clone is reported for some rows only, either as once, few or many, or as a class for expanded clones.

size,J,D,V,length,DNA,CDR3
.,TRBJ2-1,TRBD1,TRBV19,15,TGTGCCAGTAGTATAACGGGACAGTCTTACAATGAGCAGTTCTTC,CASSITGQSYNEQFF
.,TRBJ2-5,TRBD1,TRBV7-2,14,TGTGCCAGCAGCCTAGAACAGGGGGTGAAGACCCAGTACTTC,CASSLEQGVKTQYF
.,TRBJ2-3,.,TRBV2,14,TGTGCCACCCTGCTGAGGACACCCACAGATACGCAGTATTTT,CATLLRTPTDTQYF
.,TRBJ2-5,.,TRBV21-1,22,TGTGCCAGCAGCAAAGAGGGAAACCAATACGGGGCTAGCGGGAGGAGACGAGAGACCCAGTACTTC,CASSKEGNQYGASGRRRETQYF
.,TRBJ2-7,.,TRBV7-2,16,TGTGCCAGCAGCTTATTCGGCCCCGCGGGCTCCTACGAGCAGTACTTC,CASSLFGPAGSYEQYF
.,TRBJ2-5,.,TRBV28,13,TGTGCCAGCAGTTATGGGGGGACGGAGACCCAGTACTTC,CASSYGGTETQYF
.,TRBJ2-2,TRBD2,TRBV28,15,TGTGCCAGCAGTTTGGGCGGGAGAGGGACCGGGGAGCTGTTTTTT,CASSLGGRGTGELFF
.,TRBJ1-2,.,TRBV12-5,12,TGTGCTAGTGGTTCAGGAGGTTATGGCTACACCTTC,CASGSGGYGYTF
.,TRBJ1-5,TRBD1,TRBV28,15,TGTGCCAGCATGACAGGGAGATATAGCAATCAGCCCCAGCATTTT,CASMTGRYSNQPQHF
.,TRBJ2-3,.,TRBV20-1,14,TGCAGTGCTAGTGCCCGGCAGGGCTCAGATACGCAGTATTTT,CSASARQGSDTQYF
once,TRBJ1-2,.,TRBV28,14,TGTGCCAGCAGTTTAGGGCAGGACACTGGGGGCTACACCTTC,CASSLGQDTGGYTF
.,TRBJ1-5,.,TRBV10-3,14,TGTGCCATCAGTGAGCAGGGAGGCTATCAGCCCCAGCATTTT,CAISEQGGYQPQHF
.,TRBJ2-2,TRBD2,TRBV19,14,TGTGCCACCCACCCGCTAGCGGGGACCGGGGAGCTGTTTTTT,CATHPLAGTGELFF
.,TRBJ2-1,.,TRBV3-1/TRBV3-2,13,TGTGCCAGCAGCCACTCGGAGAGGGGGGAGCAGTTCTTC,CASSHSERGEQFF
.,TRBJ2-3,.,TRBV19,13,TGTGCCAGTAGTACAGGGAGGCAAGATACGCAGTATTTT,CASSTGRQDTQYF
.,TRBJ2-1,TRBD2,TRBV5-1,16,TGCGCCAGCAGCTTGACGCCTAGCGGGGGAGACAATGAGCAGTTCTTC,CASSLTPSGGDNEQFF